This passage covers 11 T cell receptor beta chains from one sample sequenced in a study of Ad26.COV2.S vaccination and SARS-CoV-2 variants. Noted treatment: roughly 18 received Ad26.COV2.S at low or high dose, single or two shots; five or six received placebo; per-sample allocation not given. The study sampled participants on day 63 after the first vaccine or placebo injection. Here immunoSEQ multiplex PCR was the method, and the copy in TCRdb shows in-frame clones only, minus some. Found here are 330,000 or so clones, under 90% of them singletons; the top ten hold 5.5%. The sample consisted of peripheral blood, taken in a trial of Ad26.COV2.S vaccine versus placebo. Source of these receptors: a person aged 18-65 years who received the Ad26.COV2.S COVID-19 vaccine or a placebo.

The rearrangement links TRBV12-5 to TRBJ1-1; TRBD1 might be the D (6 bases). The CDR3 has 13 amino acids. V lost 3 bases to trimming and J lost 1 base, with 6 bases between them. CDR1 is LGHNT, CDR2 FRNRAP, per germline. CDR3 residues: CASGLGGNTEAFF. The CDR3 nucleotides are TGTGCTAGTGGTTTAGGGGGGAACACTGAAGCTTTCTTT.

This clone has just a few counts. The chain's CDR3 is CASSYPQGYQPQHF. CDR3 in DNA: TGTGCCAGCAGTTACCCACAGGGGTATCAGCCCCAGCATTTT. This chain joins TRBV6-2 or TRBV6-3 and TRBJ1-5, with 7 bases lining up with TRBD1. V shed 2 bases and J 5 bases; nucleotides not matched to a gene: 3. The CDR3 spans 14 residues. Germline values: CDR1 MNHEY, CDR2 SVGEGT.

This clone was detected only once. CDR3 loop: CASSQSGGSNEKLFF. CDR3 nucleotides: TGTGCCAGCAGCCAATCAGGGGGCTCTAATGAAAAACTGTTTTTT. The rearrangement links TRBV16 to TRBJ1-4; 7 bases are shared with TRBD1. The CDR3 runs to 15 residues. The germline V gene encodes CDR1 KGHSY and CDR2 FQNENV. J gave up 3 bases and V 0 bases, and 1 base lay outside the gene matches.

The rearrangement joins TRBV7-9 to TRBJ1-1, with 8 nucleotides matching TRBD1. With 4 bases clipped from V and 2 bases from J, the junction kept 6 bases outside the gene matches. The CDR3 contains 15 residues. Germline V gives CDR1 SEHNR, CDR2 FQNEAQ (reference sequence). CDR3 sequence: CASSYPTGENTEAFF. CDR3 nucleotides: TGTGCCAGCAGCTATCCGACAGGGGAAAACACTGAAGCTTTCTTT.

The CDR3 DNA reads as TGTGCCAGCAGCCCTACCGGGACCGCGTACCAAGAGACCCAGTACTTC. This codes for CASSPTGTAYQETQYF. The J gene is TRBJ2-5, the V gene TRBV11-3, with D perhaps being TRBD1 or TRBD2 (5 bases each). V was trimmed by 5 bases and J by 0 bases, leaving 16 bases between them. There are 16 residues in the CDR3. In germline, CDR1 is SGHNT, CDR2 YENEEA.

CDR3 in DNA: TGCGCCAGCAGCTTGGAGACAGGGGGCCACCACTACGAGCAGTACTTC. It translates to CASSLETGGHHYEQYF. This chain joins TRBV5-1 and TRBJ2-7; TRBD1 aligns across 10 bases. Trimming took 0 bases from V and 3 from J; bases not matched to a gene: 6. The CDR3 is 16 residues long. Germline CDR1 reads SGHRS; CDR2 reads YFSETQ.

V is TRBV6-2 or TRBV6-3 and J is TRBJ2-1; no firm D call. CDR1 is MNHEY and CDR2 is SVGEGT in the germline V gene. V was pared by 0 bases and J by 6 bases, with 15 bases between. This CDR3 comprises 16 residues. DNA of the CDR3: TGTGCCAGCAGTTACTCGATTTTCCTAGGCGTCAATGAGCAGTTCTTC. This sequence encodes CASSYSIFLGVNEQFF.

The chain is built from TRBV12-3 or TRBV12-4 and TRBJ2-1; D not certain. V gave up 7 bases and J gave up 4 bases, with 5 bases separating them. The CDR3 runs 11 residues. The CDR3 DNA sequence: TGTGCCAGCAAAATATACAATGAGCAGTTCTTC. Its translation: CASKIYNEQFF.

This clone appeared a single time. V usage is TRBV19 and J usage is TRBJ2-7; D call uncertain. V lost 1 base and J 2 bases, leaving 15 bases between the germline ends. This CDR3 contains 16 residues. The germline V gene has CDR1 LNHDA and CDR2 SQIVND (reference sequence). The CDR3 nucleotides read TGTGCCAGTAGTATAGGGAAGGGTCCGAAAACCTACGAGCAGTACTTC. Residues: CASSIGKGPKTYEQYF.

V usage is TRBV21-1 and J usage is TRBJ2-7. TRBV21-1 is labeled a pseudogene. The CDR3 runs to 18 residues. CDR3 amino acids: CASSKGGPRPQWDYEQYV. CDR3 nucleotide sequence: TGTGCCAGCAGCAAAGGGGGACCCCGTCCTCAATGGGACTACGAGCAGTACGTC.

The V gene is TRBV18, the J gene TRBJ2-1; a weak D match, TRBD2 (6 bases). The length of the CDR3 is 14 residues. Germline V CDR1 and CDR2: KGHSH, LQKENI. The V gene lost 6 bases and the J gene lost 0 bases, with 9 bases spanning the gap. DNA of the CDR3: TGTGCCAGCTCTGGGGGGAGCTCCTACAATGAGCAGTTCTTC. Translation gives CASSGGSSYNEQFF.